The 26 T cell receptor beta chains in this list originate from one sample, sequenced in a study of T cell changes during pregnancy in multiple sclerosis. Using immunoSEQ multiplex PCR, the repertoire was profiled, and TCRdb retains in-frame clones only, with some absent. The table lists approximately 79,000 clones, around 90% of them singletons, with 0.21% in the top ten. The source was CD4+ T cells from peripheral blood mononuclear cells, collected before pregnancy. The receptors originated from a female donor with multiple sclerosis, enrolled in a pregnancy study.

The V call is TRBV14, the J call TRBJ2-7; 9 bases map to TRBD2. Germline V gene lookup returns CDR1 SGHDN and CDR2 FVKESK. CDR3 length equals 13 residues. The J segment lost 7 bases and the V segment lost 6 bases, leaving 7 bases of the junction unmatched. CDR3 in amino acids: CASRSGRLGEQYF. The CDR3 DNA is TGTGCCAGCAGGAGCGGGAGGTTGGGTGAGCAGTACTTC.

CDR3 DNA: TGTGCCAGCTCACCACTAGAGTCCCGCAACGAGCAGTACTTC. This encodes CASSPLESRNEQYF. The chain recombines TRBV18 with TRBJ2-7; D not certain. Per germline, CDR1 KGHSH and CDR2 LQKENI. The CDR3 consists of 14 residues. The V end lost 1 base, the J end lost 5 bases, and 12 bases lay between the germline ends.

This chain's CDR3 is CASSPTGGREKLFF. CDR3 nucleotides: TGTGCCAGCAGCCCTACAGGGGGGAGGGAAAAACTGTTTTTT. The V gene is TRBV7-2, the J gene TRBJ1-4; TRBD1 agrees at 8 bases. CDR1 is SGHTA and CDR2 is FQGNSA in the germline V gene. The CDR3 is 14 residues long. Trimming removed 5 bases from V and 8 bases from J; junction bases left unmatched: 7.

V and J are TRBV5-1 and TRBJ2-2; 7 positions match TRBD1. This CDR3 comprises 15 residues. Losses at the gene ends were 4 bases for V and 5 bases for J; bases not matched to a gene: 8. From germline, CDR1 is SGHRS and CDR2 YFSETQ. The CDR3 DNA sequence: TGCGCCAGCAGCGAGAGGACAGGTGCGACCGGGGAGCTGTTTTTT. Amino acids: CASSERTGATGELFF.

This clone was counted a single time. This chain uses TRBV2 with TRBJ2-1, with 12 bases lining up with TRBD2. This CDR3 spans 15 amino acids. The germline V gene has CDR1 SNHLY and CDR2 FYNNEI. V trimming: 6 bases; J trimming: 8 bases; junction bases outside the gene matches: 8. CDR3 DNA sequence: TGTGCCAGCAGGGTACTAGCGGGAGGTGTGGATGAGCAGTTCTTC. Its translation is CASRVLAGGVDEQFF.

CDR3 nucleotides: TGTGCCAGCTCACCAAGTTACGGGGAGGTTGGCTACACCTTC. Amino acids: CASSPSYGEVGYTF. The chain employs TRBV18 and TRBJ1-2; D remains unclear. This CDR3 contains 14 residues. V gave up 2 bases and J gave up 7 bases, with 14 bases separating them. Germline CDR1 reads KGHSH; CDR2 reads LQKENI.

This sequence joins TRBV19 and TRBJ2-1; D is undetermined. V was trimmed by 5 bases and J by 0 bases, leaving 5 bases between them. The CDR3 runs to 13 residues. Germline CDR1 reads LNHDA; CDR2 reads SQIVND (reference sequence). The CDR3 reads CASSPVSYNEQFF. CDR3 nucleotides: TGTGCCAGTAGTCCGGTCTCCTACAATGAGCAGTTCTTC.

The chain carries TRBV2 and TRBJ1-1; the match to TRBD1 covers 7 bases. Germline V lookup: CDR1 SNHLY, CDR2 FYNNEI. V gave up 6 bases and J gave up 0 bases; unmatched junction bases: 1. The CDR3 covers 13 residues. The CDR3 coding sequence is TGTGCCAGCAGGGGGACAGTGAACACTGAAGCTTTCTTT. Its protein is CASRGTVNTEAFF.

The rearrangement uses TRBV7-9 and TRBJ2-1, with D possibly being TRBD1 (6 bases). Looked up from germline, CDR1 is SEHNR and CDR2 is FQNEAQ (reference sequence). V lost 4 bases, J lost 5 bases, and 9 bases lay in between. This CDR3 has 13 residues. Here the CDR3 DNA reads TGTGCCAGCAGCTCATACAGGGACAATGAGCAGTTCTTC. It codes for CASSSYRDNEQFF.

The V and J genes are TRBV7-6 and TRBJ2-3; possibly TRBD2 for D (7 bases). V lost 3 bases to trimming and J lost 7 bases, with 20 bases between them. Looked up from germline, CDR1 is SGHVS and CDR2 is FNYEAQ. The CDR3 totals 16 residues. The CDR3 bases are TGTGCCAGCAGCTTCATCGGGGGGACACAAGGAAATACGCAGTATTTT. This codes for CASSFIGGTQGNTQYF.

The chain carries TRBV5-1 and TRBJ1-1, with TRBD1 matching 7 bases. The V gene's germline CDR1 is SGHRS and CDR2 YFSETQ. Unmatched junction bases numbered 10, after V lost 4 bases and J lost 4 bases. The CDR3 covers 15 residues. The CDR3 here is CASSLRQGRSTEAFF. CDR3 nucleotides: TGCGCCAGCAGCCTCAGACAGGGTAGGAGCACTGAAGCTTTCTTT.

The rearrangement joins TRBV19 to TRBJ2-7; the D is unclear. V gave up 1 base and J gave up 5 bases, with 15 bases separating them. Per germline, CDR1 LNHDA and CDR2 SQIVND (reference sequence). This CDR3 is built from 15 residues. The CDR3 bases are TGTGCCAGTAGTATAGCCGGCAGGATTACGAACGAGCAGTACTTC. Translated, it gives CASSIAGRITNEQYF.

V gene TRBV5-6 combines with J gene TRBJ2-3, with 14 bases aligning to TRBD2. The J segment lost 5 bases and the V segment lost 3 bases, leaving 11 bases of the junction unmatched. Germline V gene sequence: CDR1 SGHDT, CDR2 YYEEEE. The CDR3 is made up of 18 amino acids. CDR3 protein: CASSSTRLAGGPEDTQYF. The CDR3 coding sequence is TGTGCCAGCAGCTCGACCAGACTAGCGGGAGGGCCTGAAGATACGCAGTATTTT.

V is TRBV29-1 and J is TRBJ1-2; a weak D match, TRBD1 (5 bases). With 2 bases removed from V and 6 bases from J, the gap between germline ends came to 10 bases. This CDR3 contains 12 residues. Germline CDR1 and CDR2: SQVTM and ANQGSEA. The CDR3 protein is CSVESREHGYTF. The DNA for the CDR3 is TGCAGCGTTGAATCCAGGGAACATGGCTACACCTTC.

The CDR3 spells CASTLGTVNNEQFF. The CDR3 DNA sequence: TGTGCCAGCACTCTTGGGACAGTTAACAATGAGCAGTTCTTC. The chain carries TRBV6-6 and TRBJ2-1, with 7 bases matching TRBD1. Trimming cost V 7 bases and J 5 bases; bases outside gene matches: 8. The CDR3 loop spans 14 amino acids. CDR1 and CDR2 from the germline V gene are MNHNY and SVGAGI (reference sequence).

The chain carries TRBV30 and TRBJ2-7, with 10 bases fitting TRBD2. Germline V gives CDR1 GTSNPN, CDR2 SVGIG (reference sequence). The CDR3 loop spans 13 amino acids. With V trimmed by 7 bases and J by 2 bases, 5 bases remained unmatched. This CDR3 is CASGTSGTYEQYF. The CDR3 DNA reads as TGTGCCTCCGGTACTAGCGGGACCTACGAGCAGTACTTC.

The V call is TRBV30, the J call TRBJ1-2, with 9 bases lining up with TRBD1. The V segment lost 0 bases and the J segment 6 bases; nucleotides outside the gene matches: 2. CDR1 and CDR2 from the germline V gene are GTSNPN and SVGIG (reference sequence). The CDR3 loop spans 13 amino acids. The CDR3 reads CAWSVTGGNGYTF. CDR3 bases: TGTGCCTGGAGTGTAACAGGGGGCAATGGCTACACCTTC.

V and J are TRBV30 and TRBJ1-2, with 9 nucleotides matching TRBD1. Germline values: CDR1 GTSNPN, CDR2 SVGIG (reference sequence). CDR3 length: 14 residues. After removal of 3 bases from V and 6 bases from J, the junction contained 8 bases not matched to a gene. CDR3 coding DNA: TGTGCCTGGAGGGGGATCGGACAGGGGAATGGCTACACCTTC. Encoded protein: CAWRGIGQGNGYTF.

This sequence joins TRBV6-5 and TRBJ2-7; 9 bases fit TRBD1. The CDR3 runs to 15 residues. Germline CDR1 and CDR2: MNHEY and SVGAGI. The V gene end was trimmed by 0 bases and the J gene end by 2 bases; junction bases not matched to a gene: 2. The CDR3 DNA reads as TGTGCCAGCAGTTACTCGCGGGACAGGGCCTACGAGCAGTACTTC. Its translation is CASSYSRDRAYEQYF.

The chain uses TRBV27 and TRBJ2-1; 7 bases align to TRBD1. The CDR3 loop spans 15 amino acids. V gave up 4 bases and J gave up 4 bases; unmatched junction bases: 7. Germline loops: CDR1 MNHEY, CDR2 SMNVEV (reference sequence). This chain's CDR3 is CASSSTLTGYNEQFF. CDR3 nucleotide sequence: TGTGCCAGCAGTTCCACCTTGACAGGGTACAATGAGCAGTTCTTC.

The chain employs TRBV6-1 and TRBJ2-6; D is perhaps TRBD1 (7 bases). CDR1 and CDR2 from the germline V gene are MNHNS and SASEGT. The length of the CDR3 is 16 residues. Deletions cut 2 bases from V and 2 bases from J, with 10 bases between. This CDR3 reads CASSEQGGTGANVLTF. In nucleotides, the CDR3 is TGTGCCAGCAGTGAACAGGGGGGAACTGGGGCCAACGTCCTGACTTTC.

This clone was found once. The rearrangement links TRBV2 to TRBJ2-7; 9 nucleotides line up with TRBD1. The CDR3 covers 13 residues. The V gene end was trimmed by 6 bases and the J gene end by 1 base; junction bases not matched to a gene: 1. In germline, CDR1 is SNHLY, CDR2 FYNNEI. The CDR3 bases are TGTGCCAGCAGGGGGACAGGGTCCTACGAGCAGTACTTC. Its protein product is CASRGTGSYEQYF.

The chain has TRBV5-1 and TRBJ1-3, with D maybe TRBD1 (5 bases). The V gene lost 4 bases and the J gene lost 0 bases, with 14 bases spanning the gap. The CDR3 consists of 16 residues. Germline CDR1 reads SGHRS; CDR2 reads YFSETQ. CDR3 sequence (DNA): TGCGCCAGCAGCCAGGACACTTCACTCTCTGGAAACACCATATATTTT. It specifies CASSQDTSLSGNTIYF.

The chain carries TRBV28 and TRBJ1-3; D possibly corresponds to TRBD1 (6 bases). V lost 9 bases, J lost 4 bases, and 19 bases lay in between. There are 15 residues in the CDR3. Germline CDR1 and CDR2: MDHEN and SYDVKM. The CDR3 loop is CASTLAGAGGNTIYF. The CDR3 nucleotides read TGTGCCAGTACCCTCGCGGGGGCAGGAGGAAACACCATATATTTT. The variable domain in full, completed from reference TRBV28 and TRBJ1-3, reads DVKVTQSSRYLVKRTGEKVFLECVQDMDHENMFWYRQDPGLGLRLIYFSYDVKMKEKGDIPEGYSVSREKKERFSLILESASTNQTSMYLCASTLAGAGGNTIYFGEGSWLTVV.

The chain recombines TRBV5-1 with TRBJ1-4; TRBD1 matches 9 bases. The CDR3 runs to 15 residues. V was pared by 3 bases and J by 7 bases, with 7 bases of the junction left unmatched. Germline V CDR1 and CDR2: SGHRS, YFSETQ. DNA for the CDR3: TGCGCCAGCAGCTCACGGACAGGGGAGGCTGAAAAACTGTTTTTT. It specifies CASSSRTGEAEKLFF.

The chain recombines TRBV5-1 with TRBJ2-1; D is possibly TRBD1 (6 bases). Germline V gene data show CDR1 as SGHRS and CDR2 as YFSETQ. Trimming removed 0 bases from V and 8 bases from J, with 18 bases in between. CDR3 length: 16 amino acids. This CDR3 reads CASSLVMTGEGDEQFF. In DNA form, the CDR3 reads TGCGCCAGCAGCTTGGTAATGACAGGCGAGGGGGATGAGCAGTTCTTC.